The text below deals with one T cell receptor beta chain. This sample is drawn from a study of blood T cell repertoires in COVID-19. As for the study in general: Sources were T cells, B-cell-depleted T cells, or PBMCs; the material itself was cDNA or gDNA.

The table came from immunoSEQ multiplex PCR; TCRdb's copy has only in-frame clones and leaves some out. Of some 250,000 clones listed, more than 75% are singletons. The CDR3 contains 16 residues. V gave up 6 bases and J gave up 3 bases; unmatched junction bases: 11. Germline CDR1 reads SGHAT; CDR2 reads FQNNGV. This sequence was found in a woman in her thirties who had recovered from COVID-19. Sample: peripheral blood. This chain links TRBV11-2 with TRBJ1-3, with 7 bases aligning to TRBD1. CDR3 protein: CASRPLGGDYGNTIYF. CDR3 DNA sequence: TGTGCCAGCAGGCCTTTAGGGGGCGATTATGGAAACACCATATATTTT.